Each of the 32 T cell receptor beta chains below was sequenced from the same sample in a study of blood T cell repertoires in COVID-19. Sequencing used immunoSEQ multiplex PCR; TCRdb keeps in-frame clones, though not all of them. The data contain fewer than 500,000 clones, roughly nine tenths of them singletons. Material for sequencing was PBMCs or T cells enriched from blood (not recorded which). The receptors were sampled from a man aged 25 to 45 who had recovered from COVID-19.

The J gene is TRBJ2-7, the V gene TRBV4-1; 9 nucleotides line up with TRBD1. There are 15 residues in the CDR3. Germline V gives CDR1 MGHRA, CDR2 YSYEKL. The ends lost 8 bases at V and 4 bases at J; junction bases unmatched: 12. This CDR3 reads CASQTGQGGDYEQYF. The CDR3, as DNA: TGCGCCAGCCAGACGGGACAGGGAGGTGATTACGAGCAGTACTTC.

The V and J genes are TRBV27 and TRBJ2-7; TRBD2 might be the D (5 bases). The germline V and J ends were trimmed by 4 bases and 4 bases, with 11 bases remaining between them. This CDR3 is 13 amino acids long. Looked up from germline, CDR1 is MNHEY and CDR2 is SMNVEV (reference sequence). The CDR3 spells CASSWQRAYEQYF. The CDR3 coding sequence is TGTGCCAGCAGTTGGCAGAGGGCGTACGAGCAGTACTTC.

In this sample, this clone turned up once. V gene TRBV27 combines with J gene TRBJ1-1; D is undetermined. V dropped 1 base and J dropped 4 bases, with 16 bases sitting between them. Germline V gives CDR1 MNHEY, CDR2 SMNVEV (reference sequence). CDR3 length: 16 residues. The CDR3 region has the DNA TGTGCCAGCAGTTTATTTTCGGGCCTAGGGAGCACTGAAGCTTTCTTT. Protein product: CASSLFSGLGSTEAFF.

This chain uses TRBV5-6 with TRBJ1-4; perhaps TRBD1 as D (5 bases). Germline loops: CDR1 SGHDT, CDR2 YYEEEE. V was trimmed by 2 bases and J by 4 bases, leaving 9 bases between them. The CDR3 runs to 14 residues. CDR3 sequence: CASSFRQSNEKLFF. The CDR3 DNA reads TGTGCCAGCAGCTTCCGACAGAGTAATGAAAAACTGTTTTTT.

This clone was recorded once. J is TRBJ2-1 and V is TRBV27; D ambiguous. CDR3 length equals 15 residues. Germline CDR1 is MNHEY and CDR2 is SMNVEV (reference sequence). V dropped 2 bases and J dropped 2 bases, with 10 bases sitting between them. The CDR3 sequence is CASSLDGFTYNEQFF. The CDR3 DNA sequence: TGTGCCAGCAGTTTAGACGGGTTTACCTACAATGAGCAGTTCTTC.

This chain links TRBV7-8 with TRBJ1-1; possible D gene TRBD1, 5 bases. CDR3 length: 15 amino acids. The V end lost 3 bases, the J end lost 1 base, and 12 bases lay between the germline ends. Germline CDR1 reads SGHVS; CDR2 reads FQNEAQ. DNA for the CDR3: TGTGCCAGCAGCTTCCTACGACAGAAGAACACTGAAGCTTTCTTT. This encodes CASSFLRQKNTEAFF.

The chain recombines TRBV19 with TRBJ2-7; D may be TRBD1 (6 bases). The CDR3 has 14 amino acids. Trimming left V 5 bases short and J 2 bases short, with 13 bases between. The germline gives CDR1 LNHDA, CDR2 SQIVND (reference sequence). The CDR3 nucleotides read TGTGCCAGTAGTGTCGTGCAGGGGCCCTACGAGCAGTACTTC. Amino acid sequence: CASSVVQGPYEQYF.

J is TRBJ2-7 and V is TRBV6-4, with TRBD2 as a possible D gene (5 bases). CDR3 length equals 15 residues. The V end was cut by 2 bases, the J end by 3 bases, with 14 bases between. Germline-derived CDR1 and CDR2 are MRHNA and SNTAGT. The DNA of the CDR3 is TGTGCCAGCAGTGACGGCGAACGGGCGGGCTACGAGCAGTACTTC. It specifies CASSDGERAGYEQYF.

This clone was observed a single time. This chain links TRBV21-1 with TRBJ2-7; the D call of TRBD2 is as the table states it, not checked on the DNA. TRBV21-1 has pseudogene status. The CDR3 is 18 residues long. In DNA, the CDR3 is TGTGCCAGCAGCAAAACCCCACTGGGACTAGCGGGGACCTACGAGCAGTACTTC. It encodes CASSKTPLGLAGTYEQYF.

The chain is built from TRBV12-5 and TRBJ1-1, with D unclear. Germline V gene data show CDR1 as LGHNT and CDR2 as FRNRAP. This CDR3 is 13 amino acids long. The V end was cut by 6 bases, the J end by 1 base, with 9 bases between. The CDR3 coding sequence is TGTGCTAGTGGGTCTCGGGGGAACACTGAAGCTTTCTTT. It specifies CASGSRGNTEAFF.

This clone was recorded only once. The V and J genes are TRBV15 and TRBJ2-6, with D unresolved. Germline-derived CDR1 and CDR2 are LNHNV and YYDKDF (reference sequence). The V end was cut by 5 bases, the J end by 1 base, with 15 bases between. The CDR3 is 17 amino acids. Here the CDR3 reads CATSFKLLTSGANVLTF. The CDR3 coding sequence is TGTGCCACCAGCTTCAAGCTCTTAACTTCTGGGGCCAACGTCCTGACTTTC.

V gene TRBV5-1 combines with J gene TRBJ1-1; possibly TRBD1 for D (6 bases). CDR1 and CDR2 from the germline V gene are SGHRS and YFSETQ. The V and J ends lost 6 bases and 4 bases respectively, with 13 bases between them. The CDR3 length is 13 residues. CDR3 nucleotide sequence: TGCGCCAGCACAAACAGGGAGGGCACTGAAGCTTTCTTT. Encoded protein: CASTNREGTEAFF.

V and J are TRBV10-3 and TRBJ2-7, with 9 bases matching TRBD2. In germline, CDR1 is ENHRY, CDR2 SYGVKD. The length of the CDR3 is 14 residues. The junction had 14 bases not matched to a gene; V was cut back by 10 bases and J by 7 bases. CDR3 loop: CATSPETSGGEQYF. Written as DNA, the CDR3 is TGTGCCACGTCCCCCGAGACTAGCGGAGGGGAGCAGTACTTC.

As for this clone: The identical CDR3 is also encoded by other nucleotide sequences in the sample. The genes are TRBV29-1 and TRBJ2-7; D is perhaps TRBD2 (6 bases). Germline-derived CDR1 and CDR2 are SQVTM and ANQGSEA. Trimming took off 1 base at V and 1 base at J, with 8 bases between the two ends. The CDR3 is 13 residues long. Written as DNA, the CDR3 is TGCAGCGTTGAAGGGGGAGGTTCCTACGAGCAGTACTTC. Residues: CSVEGGGSYEQYF.

The V and J genes are TRBV28 and TRBJ1-6, with no clear D. V was trimmed by 4 bases and J by 0 bases, leaving 4 bases between them. Germline lookup yields CDR1 MDHEN and CDR2 SYDVKM. The CDR3 runs to 14 residues. The CDR3 region is CASSSNSYNSPLHF. The CDR3 DNA follows: TGTGCCAGCAGTTCTAACTCCTATAATTCACCCCTCCACTTT.

The DNA for the CDR3 is TGTGCCAGCAGCCAAGTCCGGGACAGTAAAGCCAAAAACATTCAGTACTTC. Translated: CASSQVRDSKAKNIQYF. The chain carries TRBV14 and TRBJ2-4; 7 bases line up with TRBD1. There are 17 residues in the CDR3. The germline CDR1 and CDR2 sequences are SGHDN and FVKESK. With 1 base clipped from V and 0 bases from J, the junction kept 6 bases outside the gene matches.

This chain joins TRBV7-2 and TRBJ2-3; tentative D call: TRBD2 (5 bases). Germline CDR1 SGHTA, CDR2 FQGNSA. V lost 5 bases and J lost 5, with 11 bases in between. This CDR3 contains 13 residues. CDR3 bases: TGTGCCAGCAGCGCCCGGGCGGGAGATACGCAGTATTTT. This gives the protein CASSARAGDTQYF.

This sequence joins TRBV19 and TRBJ1-1, with a possible D match to TRBD1 (6 bases). The CDR3 extends over 14 amino acids. CDR1 LNHDA and CDR2 SQIVND come from the germline V gene (reference sequence). V lost 7 bases and J lost 7, with 19 bases in between. The CDR3 nucleotides read TGTGCCAGTACCATCCCGGGACAAGGAGTTGAAGCTTTCTTT. Its translation: CASTIPGQGVEAFF.

The gene calls are TRBV12-3 or TRBV12-4 and TRBJ2-2; D is undetermined. This CDR3 region has 12 residues. V was trimmed by 4 bases and J by 8 bases, leaving 8 bases between them. The CDR3 nucleotides read TGTGCCAGCAGTTCTAATAGAGGGGAGCTGTTTTTT. Protein: CASSSNRGELFF.

The rearrangement links TRBV29-1 to TRBJ2-3; D unclear. The germline V gene encodes CDR1 SQVTM and CDR2 ANQGSEA. The germline V and J ends were trimmed by 3 bases and 0 bases, with 4 bases remaining between them. The length of the CDR3 is 12 residues. In nucleotides, the CDR3 is TGCAGCGTTGATCCTAGCACAGATACGCAGTATTTT. Translated: CSVDPSTDTQYF.

The CDR3 DNA reads as TGTGCCAGCAGCCTAGAGGGACAGCCAAATCAGCCCCAGCATTTT. Translating gives CASSLEGQPNQPQHF. The V gene is TRBV5-8, the J gene TRBJ1-5; 7 bases agree with TRBD1. CDR1 is SGHTS, CDR2 YDEGEE, per germline. Trimming removed 4 bases from V and 4 bases from J; junction bases left unmatched: 8. The length of the CDR3 is 15 residues.

The genes are TRBV30 and TRBJ1-6, with unresolved D. Between the trimmed V and J ends, which lost 5 bases and 5 bases, there was a span of 7 bases. CDR1 and CDR2 (germline): GTSNPN, SVGIG (reference sequence). The CDR3 extends over 12 amino acids. The CDR3 coding sequence is TGTGCCTGGGAGAGTAATAATTCACCCCTCCACTTT. This gives the protein CAWESNNSPLHF.

CDR3 protein: CASFGGTYEQYF. The CDR3 DNA follows: TGTGCCAGCTTCGGGGGGACCTACGAGCAGTACTTC. The chain joins TRBV6-5 to TRBJ2-7, with 7 positions matching TRBD2. Germline V gene data show CDR1 as MNHEY and CDR2 as SVGAGI. The CDR3 runs to 12 residues. Trimming cost V 8 bases and J 2 bases; bases outside gene matches: 3.

This clone is a singleton in its sample. The rearrangement joins TRBV10-2 to TRBJ1-5, with D maybe TRBD1 (5 bases). Per germline, CDR1 WSHSY and CDR2 SAAADI. Trimming removed 6 bases at V and 5 bases at J, with 20 bases between. The CDR3 contains 16 residues. CDR3 nucleotides: TGCGCCAGCAGCGATTGGGGGGGAAGAGGCGATCAGCCCCAGCATTTT. Amino acids: CASSDWGGRGDQPQHF.

The V gene is TRBV28, the J gene TRBJ1-2; D might be TRBD1 (5 bases). CDR1 MDHEN and CDR2 SYDVKM come from the germline V gene. This CDR3 contains 13 residues. V lost 5 bases and J lost 0, with 7 bases in between. CDR3 region: CASSLDTNYGYTF. The CDR3 nucleotides are TGTGCCAGCAGTCTGGACACTAACTATGGCTACACCTTC.

The CDR3 spells CASSSTMNTEAFF. CDR3 nucleotides: TGTGCCAGCAGCTCTACCATGAACACTGAAGCTTTCTTT. The chain recombines TRBV28 with TRBJ1-1, with D unresolved. This CDR3 region has 13 residues. Looked up from germline, CDR1 is MDHEN and CDR2 is SYDVKM. The V end lost 6 bases, the J end lost 0 bases, and 8 bases lay between the germline ends. Using reference TRBV28 and TRBJ1-1 for the parts outside the CDR3, the full variable domain is DVKVTQSSRYLVKRTGEKVFLECVQDMDHENMFWYRQDPGLGLRLIYFSYDVKMKEKGDIPEGYSVSREKKERFSLILESASTNQTSMYLCASSSTMNTEAFFGQGTRLTVV.

The chain is built from TRBV12-3 or TRBV12-4 and TRBJ1-1; D is unresolved. V shed 6 bases and J shed 7 bases, with 15 bases lying between them. This CDR3 contains 13 residues. As DNA, the CDR3 is TGTGCCAGCAGGTCGCTGGCCAGAAGTGAAGCTTTCTTT. This sequence encodes CASRSLARSEAFF.

The chain joins TRBV15 to TRBJ1-2; D unclear. This CDR3 has 13 residues. The germline gives CDR1 LNHNV, CDR2 YYDKDF (reference sequence). V gave up 5 bases and J gave up 1 base, with 8 bases separating them. The CDR3 nucleotides read TGTGCCACCAGCTTCGGGATTAACTATGGCTACACCTTC. Amino acids: CATSFGINYGYTF. Based on the CDR3 plus reference TRBV15 and TRBJ1-2, the full variable domain is DAMVIQNPRYQVTQFGKPVTLSCSQTLNHNVMYWYQQKSSQAPKLLFHYYDKDFNNEADTPDNFQSRRPNTSFCFLDIRSPGLGDTAMYLCATSFGINYGYTFGSGTRLTVV.

This clone appeared once. This sequence joins TRBV12-3 or TRBV12-4 and TRBJ1-2, with TRBD1 as a possible D gene (5 bases). The CDR3 sequence is 13 residues long. The V and J ends lost 2 bases and 2 bases respectively, with 6 bases between them. The DNA of the CDR3 is TGTGCCAGCAGTTTACAGGGCAACTATGGCTACACCTTC. The encoded protein is CASSLQGNYGYTF.

V usage is TRBV25-1 and J usage is TRBJ2-2; 8 bases agree with TRBD1. V lost 7 bases, J lost 6 bases, and 7 bases stayed unmatched. This CDR3 contains 14 residues. Germline V gene lookup returns CDR1 MGHDK and CDR2 SYGVNS. CDR3 sequence reads: CASMRTGYPGELFF. CDR3 coding DNA: TGTGCCAGCATGAGGACAGGGTATCCCGGGGAGCTGTTTTTT.

This sequence joins TRBV11-2 and TRBJ2-7; possible D gene TRBD2, 6 bases. This CDR3 is built from 14 residues. V was shortened by 2 bases and J by 6 bases, with 14 bases between the two germline ends. Germline V gives CDR1 SGHAT, CDR2 FQNNGV. DNA of the CDR3: TGTGCCAGCAGCTTAAGTTGGGGGGTCATCGAGCAGTACTTC. Translating gives CASSLSWGVIEQYF.

This rearrangement joins TRBV24-1 to TRBJ2-3; 10 bases fit TRBD1. The CDR3 loop spans 16 amino acids. The junction had 10 bases not matched to a gene; V was cut back by 7 bases and J by 4 bases. Germline V CDR1 and CDR2: KGHDR, SFDVKD. DNA of the CDR3: TGTGCCACCAGCCCGGGACAGGGGATGGAACCAGATACGCAGTATTTT. Translating gives CATSPGQGMEPDTQYF.